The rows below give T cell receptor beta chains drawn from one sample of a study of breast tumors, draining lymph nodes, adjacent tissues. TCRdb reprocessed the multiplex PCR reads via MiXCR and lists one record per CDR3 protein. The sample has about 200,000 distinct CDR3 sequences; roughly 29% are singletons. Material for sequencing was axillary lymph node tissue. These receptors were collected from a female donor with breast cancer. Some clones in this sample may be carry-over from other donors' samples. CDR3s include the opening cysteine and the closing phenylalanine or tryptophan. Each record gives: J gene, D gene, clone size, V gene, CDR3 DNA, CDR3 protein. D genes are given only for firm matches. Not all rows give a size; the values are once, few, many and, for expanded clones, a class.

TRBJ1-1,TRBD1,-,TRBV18,TGTGCCAGCTCACCCATAGGAGGAGGGGGCGGGAACACTGAAGCTTTCTTT,CASSPIGGGGGNTEAFF
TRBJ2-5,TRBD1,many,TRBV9,TGTGCCAGCAGCTCCCAGGGGGCCTCAGGGGTGAAGACCCAGTACTTC,CASSSQGASGVKTQYF
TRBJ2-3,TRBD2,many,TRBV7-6,TGTGCCAGCAGCTTAGCGATTGCGACTAGCTCCGGGAATACGCAGTATTTT,CASSLAIATSSGNTQYF
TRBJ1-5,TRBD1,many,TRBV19,TGTGCCAGTAGTCGGACAGGGGCGAGAGTCGGCAATCAGCCCCAGCATTTT,CASSRTGARVGNQPQHF
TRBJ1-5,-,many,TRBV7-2,TGTGCCAGCAGCTTAGGAACGGGGCTCGGAGGGCCCCAGCATTTT,CASSLGTGLGGPQHF
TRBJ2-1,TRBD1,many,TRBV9,TGTGCCAGCAGCGTAGTGGGGACAGCTGGAAATGAGCAGTTCTTC,CASSVVGTAGNEQFF
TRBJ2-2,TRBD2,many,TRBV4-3,TGCGCCAGCAGCCAAAGCGGGATCTCACCCGGGGAGCTGTTTTTT,CASSQSGISPGELFF
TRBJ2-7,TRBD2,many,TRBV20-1,TGCAGTGCTAGAGGAGATGACGGGAGGGGGTACGAGCAGTACTTC,CSARGDDGRGYEQYF
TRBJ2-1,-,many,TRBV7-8,TGTGCCAGCAGCTTACCAGCGGGTAGCGGTGAGGAGCAGTTCTTC,CASSLPAGSGEEQFF
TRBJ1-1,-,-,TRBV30,TGTGCCTGGAGTCAAAGGGATGAAGCTTTCTTT,CAWSQRDEAFF
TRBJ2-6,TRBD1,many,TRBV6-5,TGTGCCAGCAGTTTAACCGGGACAGGGTTCTCTCCTGGGGCCAACGTCCTGACTTTC,CASSLTGTGFSPGANVLTF
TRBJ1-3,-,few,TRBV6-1,TGTGCCAGCAGTGAAGCGTCAGGGCGGAACACCATATATTTT,CASSEASGRNTIYF
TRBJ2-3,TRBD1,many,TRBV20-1,TGCAGTGCTAGAGACTTACCGGGACAGCGCACAGATACGCAGTATTTT,CSARDLPGQRTDTQYF
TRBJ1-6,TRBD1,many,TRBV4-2,TGTGCCAGCAGCCAAGAACCCTCGGGGGGGACAGGGGCATCACCCCTCCACTTT,CASSQEPSGGTGASPLHF
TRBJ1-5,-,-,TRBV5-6,TGTGCCAGCAGCTTGGGGGAGCCCGGAGCAGGGTTGAGCAATCAGCCCCAGCATTTT,CASSLGEPGAGLSNQPQHF
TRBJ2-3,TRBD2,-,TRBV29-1,TGCAGCGTTGATGGTCGGCCTAGCGGTTCCCCTAGCACAGATACGCAGTATTTT,CSVDGRPSGSPSTDTQYF
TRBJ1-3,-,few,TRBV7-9,TGTGCCAGCAGCTCCGACTACACCATATATTTT,CASSSDYTIYF
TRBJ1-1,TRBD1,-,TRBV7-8,TGTGCCAGCAGCCCCGGACAGGGGGCTTGGAACACTGAAGCTTTCTTT,CASSPGQGAWNTEAFF
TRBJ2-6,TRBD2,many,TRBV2,TGTGCCAGCAGCTATAGCGGGGGGGCGGGTGGGGCCAACGTCCTGACTTTC,CASSYSGGAGGANVLTF
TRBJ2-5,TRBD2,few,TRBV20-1,TGCAGTGTAACCATAGCGGGGGACAACCAAGAGACCCAGTACTTC,CSVTIAGDNQETQYF
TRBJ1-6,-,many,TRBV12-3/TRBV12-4,TGTGCCAGCAGTTTAAGAGGGACCGAGAATTCACCCCTCCACTTT,CASSLRGTENSPLHF
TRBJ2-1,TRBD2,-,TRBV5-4,TGTGCCAGCAGACCGGGACTAGCGGGCAATGAGCAGTTCTTC,CASRPGLAGNEQFF
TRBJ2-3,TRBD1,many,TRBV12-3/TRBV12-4,TGTGCCAGCAGTGGGGACAGGGGGCAGGCAGATACGCAGTATTTT,CASSGDRGQADTQYF
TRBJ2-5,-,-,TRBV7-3,TGTGCCAGCAGCCCTAGGGTCCGAAGGGAAGAGACCCAGCACTTC,CASSPRVRREETQHF
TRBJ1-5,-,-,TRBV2,TGTGCCAGCAGCGGCGTCAGAAATCAGCCCCAGCATTTT,CASSGVRNQPQHF
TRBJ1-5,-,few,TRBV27,TGTGCCAGCCCCCACAGGGAAAATCAGCCCCAGCATTTT,CASPHRENQPQHF
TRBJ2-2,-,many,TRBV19,TGTGCCAGTAGCCTACTTGGGCCGATGAACACCGGGGAGCTGTTTTTT,CASSLLGPMNTGELFF
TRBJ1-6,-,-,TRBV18,TGTGCCAGCTCTCCCGTACTCCTGAGCTCCTATAATTCACCCCTCCACTTT,CASSPVLLSSYNSPLHF
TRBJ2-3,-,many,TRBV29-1,TGCAGCGTTGATGACGGCACAGATACGCAGTATTTT,CSVDDGTDTQYF